One sample yielded the 10 T cell receptor beta chains listed below, sequenced in a study of shared clonotypes between healthy human individuals (TCRdb year 2020). CD8 naive samples were CD45RO-negative cells positively selected for CCR7, giving a CD45RA+CCR7+ population that excluded TemRA cells. Preparation of the library involved the immunoSEQ multiplex PCR assay. The immuneACCESS repertoire file appears here via TCRdb, limited to in-frame rearrangements. These files lack a portion of the clones; in checked studies, under half of the deficit traces to unresolved V genes, and the cause of the others is not known. The sample data list some 800,000 clones, and 80% to 95% of these were observed just once. More than 20% of the sample is taken by the ten largest. The sequencing sample was made of naive CD8+ T cells sorted from blood. What this sample's cell subset or site label stands for: CD45RA+CCR7+. The source is a man aged 25 to 40 in good health.

The CDR3, as DNA: TGTGCCAGCAGCTTGGTAGCGGGAGACGAGCAGTTCTTC. This gives the protein CASSLVAGDEQFF. This chain links TRBV5-4 with TRBJ2-1; 9 nucleotides match TRBD2. Trimming removed 0 bases from V and 10 bases from J; junction bases left unmatched: 2. The germline gives CDR1 SGHNT, CDR2 YYREEE (reference sequence). This CDR3 spans 13 amino acids.

The table lists this clone with a count of one. The chain has TRBV11-3 and TRBJ2-1; D is perhaps TRBD2 (6 bases). The germline V gene encodes CDR1 SGHNT and CDR2 YENEEA. This CDR3 has 15 residues. Deletions cut 5 bases from V and 6 bases from J, with 17 bases between. CDR3 amino acids: CASSPRDIGSNEQFF. The CDR3 DNA is TGTGCCAGCAGCCCCCGGGATATCGGGAGCAATGAGCAGTTCTTC. Filled out from reference TRBV11-3 and TRBJ2-1, the complete variable domain reads EAGVVQSPRYKIIEKKQPVAFWCNPISGHNTLYWYLQNLGQGPELLIRYENEEAVDDSQLPKDRFSAERLKGVDSTLKIQPAELGDSAVYLCASSPRDIGSNEQFFGPGTRLTVL.

Details on this clone: The sample has other DNA sequences that encode this CDR3 too. The J gene is TRBJ2-7, the V gene TRBV9; no firm D call. The length of the CDR3 is 13 residues. The germline V gene encodes CDR1 SGDLS and CDR2 YYNGEE. The ends were cut back, 0 bases at V and 0 bases at J, with 4 bases in the middle. DNA of the CDR3: TGTGCCAGCAGCGTAGGTGCCTCCTACGAGCAGTACTTC. Its protein is CASSVGASYEQYF.

The chain carries TRBV5-6 and TRBJ1-1; 8 bases are shared with TRBD1. Germline V lookup: CDR1 SGHDT, CDR2 YYEEEE. The CDR3 spans 12 residues. Losses at the gene ends were 4 bases for V and 7 bases for J; bases not matched to a gene: 3. The CDR3 coding sequence is TGTGCCAGCAGCCAGGGGACAGGTGAAGCTTTCTTT. Protein sequence: CASSQGTGEAFF.

The rearrangement uses TRBV30 and TRBJ2-4, with TRBD1 identical over 8 bases. CDR1 GTSNPN and CDR2 SVGIG come from the germline V gene (reference sequence). The CDR3 runs to 15 residues. The V and J ends lost 4 bases and 6 bases, in that order; junction bases with no gene match: 11. Here the CDR3 reads CAWKQMGQETNIQYF. The CDR3 bases are TGTGCCTGGAAACAGATGGGACAGGAGACAAACATTCAGTACTTC.

This clone appeared a single time. The rearrangement joins TRBV28 to TRBJ2-5; 9 nucleotides line up with TRBD2. J gave up 5 bases and V 3 bases, and 4 bases lay outside the gene matches. This CDR3 spans 14 amino acids. Germline V lookup: CDR1 MDHEN, CDR2 SYDVKM. The CDR3 region is CASSFRGRGETQYF. The DNA for the CDR3 is TGTGCCAGCAGTTTTCGCGGGAGGGGTGAGACCCAGTACTTC.

This clone has just one count. J is TRBJ2-7 and V is TRBV5-6; the D gene is possibly TRBD2 (6 bases). In germline, CDR1 is SGHDT, CDR2 YYEEEE. The CDR3 totals 15 residues. The V end was cut by 0 bases, the J end by 2 bases, with 12 bases between. The CDR3, as DNA: TGTGCCAGCAGCTTGGTCCCTAGCGAAACCTACGAGCAGTACTTC. This codes for CASSLVPSETYEQYF.

The V gene is TRBV19, the J gene TRBJ1-4, with TRBD1 matching 7 bases. J was trimmed by 5 bases and V by 10 bases; bases with no gene match: 13. This CDR3 comprises 15 residues. Germline CDR1 is LNHDA and CDR2 is SQIVND (reference sequence). The CDR3 region is CATTGTENANEKLFF. CDR3 DNA sequence: TGTGCCACGACCGGGACAGAAAACGCCAATGAAAAACTGTTTTTT.

The chain joins TRBV5-6 to TRBJ2-7, with 8 bases fitting TRBD2. The trim removed 6 bases at V and 0 bases at J, leaving 8 bases unmatched. The CDR3 sequence is 15 residues long. Germline lookup yields CDR1 SGHDT and CDR2 YYEEEE. CDR3 coding DNA: TGTGCCAGCAACAACGGGAGGGCCGGCTCCTACGAGCAGTACTTC. It yields the protein CASNNGRAGSYEQYF.

The chain is built from TRBV2 and TRBJ2-1; TRBD2 aligns across 12 bases. CDR3 length equals 16 residues. Trimming at V came to 6 bases and at J to 3 bases, leaving 6 bases not matched to a gene. CDR1 is SNHLY and CDR2 is FYNNEI in the germline V gene. The CDR3 DNA reads TGTGCCAGCAGACTAGCGGGAGGTCTTCACTACAATGAGCAGTTCTTC. Translating gives CASRLAGGLHYNEQFF. The whole variable domain, remainder taken from reference TRBV2 and TRBJ2-1, is EPEVTQTPSHQVTQMGQEVILRCVPISNHLYFYWYRQILGQKVEFLVSFYNNEISEKSEIFDDQFSVERPDGSNFTLKIRSTKLEDSAMYFCASRLAGGLHYNEQFFGPGTRLTVL.